These 3 T cell receptor beta chains came from one sample sequenced in a study of identical twins. Using its own MiXCR run on the 5' RACE reads, TCRdb lists one record per CDR3 protein. Altogether some 660,000 distinct CDR3 sequences are present, 8% to 9% being singletons, with the ten largest covering around 0.98%. This sample also appeared in a second study, on yellow fever vaccine responses in identical twins.

Sequencing input: PBMCs. The receptors were sampled from a woman under 30 in good health.

In this sample, this clonotype turned up many times. This chain uses TRBV29-1 with TRBJ2-7, with TRBD1 matching 8 bases. Germline loops: CDR1 SQVTM, CDR2 ANQGSEA. V shed 6 bases, J shed 3 bases, and the junction held 10 bases outside the gene matches. The CDR3 loop spans 14 amino acids. CDR3 protein: CSVVQGVSLYEQYF. The DNA of the CDR3 is TGCAGCGTGGTACAGGGGGTCTCCCTCTACGAGCAGTACTTC.

The chain is built from TRBV7-3 and TRBJ2-7, with TRBD1 matching over 10 bases. With 3 bases clipped from V and 5 bases from J, the junction kept 1 base outside the gene matches. The length of the CDR3 is 13 residues. From germline, CDR1 is SGHTA and CDR2 FQGTGA. The CDR3 bases are TGTGCCAGCAGCTTCGGACAGGGGGACGAGCAGTACTTC. This gives the protein CASSFGQGDEQYF.

This clonotype was observed at least ten times. The chain has TRBV7-9 and TRBJ2-1, with D perhaps assigned TRBD1 or TRBD2 (5 bases each). Trimming took off 1 base at V and 5 bases at J, with 15 bases between the two ends. Germline V CDR1 and CDR2: SEHNR, FQNEAQ (reference sequence). The CDR3 covers 16 residues. The CDR3 region is CASSLGSAGTNNEQFF. The CDR3 DNA follows: TGTGCCAGCAGCTTAGGGTCTGCAGGGACGAACAATGAGCAGTTCTTC.